Sequencing of this T cell receptor beta chain was carried out in a study of OX40 agonist ivuxolimab in advanced cancers. Study-wide results and limits: It was not determined which antigens were specifically recognized by the peripheral T cells that had undergone clonal expansion. Blood T cells, both CD4+ and CD8+, expanded clonally by week 6 at 0.1 to 3.0 mg/kg. Among the lowest peripheral clonal expansion occurred in 0.1-3.0 mg/kg partial responders.

V was pared by 4 bases and J by 4 bases, with 11 bases between. Per the germline V gene, CDR1 is GTSNPN and CDR2 is SVGIG (reference sequence). The CDR3 has 12 amino acids. Sequencing used immunoSEQ multiplex PCR; TCRdb keeps in-frame clones, though not all of them. Here the sample spans about 58,000 clones, about four fifths being singletons. Sampling of blood occurred at baseline, cycle 4 day 1, and cycle 7 day 1. Remarks on this clone: Its antigen is unknown.

The sequenced sample was CD4+ or CD8+ T cells sorted from blood, obtained in a trial of the OX40 agonist ivuxolimab. The TCR was taken from an adult with an advanced solid tumor such as melanoma, head and neck, liver or kidney cancer. The J gene is TRBJ2-7, the V gene TRBV30; either TRBD1 or TRBD2 may fit D (5 bases each). CDR3 sequence: CAWNRDPYEQYF. The CDR3 DNA is TGTGCCTGGAACCGGGACCCATACGAGCAGTACTTC. The whole variable domain, filled in from reference TRBV30 and TRBJ2-7, reads SQTIHQWPATLVQPVGSPLSLECTVEGTSNPNLYWYRQAAGRGLQLLFYSVGIGQISSEVPQNLSASRPQDRQFILSSKKLLLSDSGFYLCAWNRDPYEQYFGPGTRLTVT.